The 29 T cell receptor beta chains given below trace back to one sample, sequenced in a study of Ad26.COV2.S vaccination and SARS-CoV-2 variants. Generated by immunoSEQ multiplex PCR, the TCRdb table keeps only in-frame clones and is missing some. The sample has some 480,000 clones; about 83% are singletons. Described treatment: around 19 received Ad26.COV2.S at low or high dose, single or two shots; roughly 5 received placebo; per-sample allocation not given. Repertoires come from day 63 after the first vaccine or placebo injection. Sequenced material: peripheral blood, taken in a trial of Ad26.COV2.S vaccine versus placebo. Receptors originate from a person aged 18-65 years who received the Ad26.COV2.S COVID-19 vaccine or a placebo.

The chain links TRBV28 to TRBJ1-2; D is unclear. Trimming pared 2 bases from V and 6 bases from J, leaving 7 bases between. CDR1 and CDR2 (germline): MDHEN, SYDVKM. CDR3 size: 12 residues. CDR3 sequence reads: CASSLGWNGYTF. The CDR3 DNA is TGTGCCAGCAGTTTAGGATGGAATGGCTACACCTTC.

The V gene is TRBV28, the J gene TRBJ2-1, with D possibly being TRBD1 or TRBD2 (6 bases each). This CDR3 has 14 residues. Looked up from germline, CDR1 is MDHEN and CDR2 is SYDVKM. V dropped 9 bases and J dropped 8 bases, with 20 bases sitting between them. DNA for the CDR3: TGTGCCAGTGGGGGGCTGGGATGGATCCATGAGCAGTTCTTC. Translation: CASGGLGWIHEQFF.

This chain connects TRBV28 to TRBJ1-1, with 7 bases aligning to TRBD1. Looked up from germline, CDR1 is MDHEN and CDR2 is SYDVKM. Trimming at V came to 5 bases and at J to 5 bases, leaving 8 bases not matched to a gene. CDR3 length equals 14 residues. The CDR3 spells CASSIRGTFTEAFF. In DNA, the CDR3 is TGTGCCAGCAGTATCAGGGGGACTTTTACTGAAGCTTTCTTT. Supplemented by reference TRBV28 and TRBJ1-1, the full variable domain reads DVKVTQSSRYLVKRTGEKVFLECVQDMDHENMFWYRQDPGLGLRLIYFSYDVKMKEKGDIPEGYSVSREKKERFSLILESASTNQTSMYLCASSIRGTFTEAFFGQGTRLTVV.

The chain combines TRBV29-1 with TRBJ2-1; 8 bases map to TRBD2. Germline CDR1 is SQVTM and CDR2 is ANQGSEA. After removal of 6 bases from V and 4 bases from J, the junction contained 14 bases not matched to a gene. The CDR3 runs 16 residues. CDR3 residues: CSVAAVERERYNEQFF. As DNA, the CDR3 is TGCAGCGTCGCAGCAGTTGAGCGGGAGAGATACAATGAGCAGTTCTTC.

The gene calls are TRBV19 and TRBJ2-7, with 8 bases matching TRBD1. Germline lookup yields CDR1 LNHDA and CDR2 SQIVND (reference sequence). With V trimmed by 4 bases and J by 0 bases, 8 bases remained unmatched. This CDR3 has 16 residues. The CDR3, as DNA: TGTGCCAGTAGTACCAAAGGACAGGGCCGCTCCTACGAGCAGTACTTC. Translation gives CASSTKGQGRSYEQYF.

This chain links TRBV18 with TRBJ2-7; TRBD1 is a possible D gene (6 bases). The CDR3 spans 14 residues. The V and J ends lost 3 bases and 4 bases respectively, with 13 bases between them. CDR1 and CDR2 from the germline V gene are KGHSH and LQKENI. CDR3 sequence (DNA): TGTGCCAGCTCACCCCGGGACACCGGGTACGAGCAGTACTTC. This gives the protein CASSPRDTGYEQYF.

The genes are TRBV7-2 and TRBJ2-1; D may correspond to TRBD1 or TRBD2 (6 bases each). The CDR3 loop spans 15 amino acids. In germline, CDR1 is SGHTA, CDR2 FQGNSA. The ends were cut back, 2 bases at V and 10 bases at J, with 18 bases in the middle. The CDR3 region is CASSLMLGGVGEQFF. The CDR3 DNA sequence: TGTGCCAGCAGCTTAATGTTGGGGGGCGTCGGGGAGCAGTTCTTC.

This chain uses TRBV2 with TRBJ1-6; TRBD1 might be the D (5 bases). Germline lookup yields CDR1 SNHLY and CDR2 FYNNEI. The V end was cut by 2 bases, the J end by 5 bases, with 13 bases between. This CDR3 comprises 16 residues. CDR3 in amino acids: CASSEWGPANNSPLHF. The CDR3 DNA sequence: TGTGCCAGCAGTGAATGGGGCCCGGCGAATAATTCACCCCTCCACTTT.

The CDR3 DNA sequence: TGTGCCAGCAGCGTGGTTCGGGGCGGGGAGCTGTTTTTT. Its protein is CASSVVRGGELFF. V usage is TRBV9 and J usage is TRBJ2-2; TRBD2 might be the D (5 bases). Trimming pared 2 bases from V and 7 bases from J, leaving 9 bases between. The CDR3 has 13 residues. Germline lookup yields CDR1 SGDLS and CDR2 YYNGEE.

J is TRBJ2-1 and V is TRBV2; 8 bases match TRBD2. V trimming: 3 bases; J trimming: 3 bases; junction bases outside the gene matches: 7. CDR1 is SNHLY and CDR2 is FYNNEI in the germline V gene. This CDR3 comprises 16 residues. For the CDR3, the DNA is TGTGCCAGCAGTGATGGGTCGGCGGGAGGCTACAATGAGCAGTTCTTC. This sequence encodes CASSDGSAGGYNEQFF.

V and J are TRBV3-1 (or the pseudogene TRBV3-2) and TRBJ2-1; TRBD2 aligns across 7 bases. V lost 2 bases, J lost 9 bases, and 1 base stayed unmatched. The CDR3 loop spans 12 amino acids. CDR1 and CDR2 (germline): LGHDT, YNNKEL (reference sequence). CDR3 DNA: TGTGCCAGCAGCCAATGGACTAGTGAGCAGTTCTTC. Translating it yields CASSQWTSEQFF.

The V call is TRBV5-4, the J call TRBJ1-2, with unresolved D. Germline V gene lookup returns CDR1 SGHNT and CDR2 YYREEE (reference sequence). The V end was cut by 0 bases, the J end by 4 bases, with 13 bases between. This CDR3 region has 15 residues. CDR3 region: CASSLGTAAGYGYTF. CDR3 sequence (DNA): TGTGCCAGCAGCTTGGGTACAGCAGCTGGCTATGGCTACACCTTC. The entire variable domain, with the rest obtained from reference TRBV5-4 and TRBJ1-2, is as follows: ETGVTQSPTHLIKTRGQQVTLRCSSQSGHNTVSWYQQALGQGPQFIFQYYREEENGRGNFPPRFSGLQFPNYSSELNVNALELDDSALYLCASSLGTAAGYGYTFGSGTRLTVV.

The gene calls are TRBV11-2 and TRBJ1-4, with TRBD1 identical over 7 bases. CDR1 and CDR2 (germline): SGHAT, FQNNGV. CDR3 size: 11 residues. The V and J ends lost 6 bases and 16 bases, in that order; junction bases with no gene match: 8. The CDR3 coding sequence is TGTGCCAGCAGAGACCAGGGGGGGCCGTTTTTT. It translates to CASRDQGGPFF.

V is TRBV27 and J is TRBJ2-7, with D unresolved. The CDR3 covers 13 residues. The germline V gene has CDR1 MNHEY and CDR2 SMNVEV (reference sequence). Between the trimmed V and J ends, which lost 2 bases and 1 base, there was a span of 6 bases. This chain's CDR3 is CASSLGLSYEQYF. The DNA for the CDR3 is TGTGCCAGCAGTTTAGGCCTTTCCTACGAGCAGTACTTC.

J is TRBJ1-1 and V is TRBV12-3 or TRBV12-4, with 7 positions matching TRBD1. Trimming at V came to 6 bases and at J to 11 bases, leaving 6 bases not matched to a gene. The CDR3 is made up of 11 amino acids. The CDR3 region has the DNA TGTGCCAGCAGCGACAGGGAGGACGCTTTCTTT. This sequence encodes CASSDREDAFF.

The DNA of the CDR3 is TGTGCCAGCAGCCCGGGGCGGCGGCCCCAGCATTTT. Its translation: CASSPGRRPQHF. The chain joins TRBV28 to TRBJ1-5; a possible D gene is TRBD1 (5 bases). V gave up 6 bases and J gave up 9 bases, with 12 bases separating them. The CDR3 is 12 residues long. Germline CDR1 reads MDHEN; CDR2 reads SYDVKM.

Notes on this clone: This sample also contains other DNA sequences that code for the same CDR3. This chain uses TRBV29-1 with TRBJ1-1; D unclear. The CDR3 totals 12 residues. Germline V gene data show CDR1 as SQVTM and CDR2 as ANQGSEA. V was shortened by 4 bases and J by 1 base, with 7 bases between the two germline ends. Here the CDR3 reads CSVGLGNTEAFF. CDR3 nucleotides: TGCAGCGTTGGTCTTGGGAACACTGAAGCTTTCTTT.

This chain links TRBV28 with TRBJ2-7, with no clear D. Germline CDR1 MDHEN, CDR2 SYDVKM. CDR3 size: 13 residues. V was trimmed by 3 bases and J by 0 bases, leaving 6 bases between them. DNA of the CDR3: TGTGCCAGCAGTTTCGCCAACTCCTACGAGCAGTACTTC. Translating it yields CASSFANSYEQYF.

CDR3 loop: CASSLRADEAFF. The CDR3 region has the DNA TGTGCCAGCAGCTTGAGGGCAGATGAAGCTTTCTTT. The chain joins TRBV5-5 to TRBJ1-1, with D unclear. Germline V CDR1 and CDR2: SGHKS, YYEKEE (reference sequence). This CDR3 region has 12 residues. V lost 1 base to trimming and J lost 7 bases, with 8 bases between them.

This clone was recorded a few times. The chain is built from TRBV2 and TRBJ2-1; TRBD2 matches at 7 bases. Trimming took 7 bases from V and 7 from J; bases not matched to a gene: 7. Germline V gives CDR1 SNHLY, CDR2 FYNNEI. The length of the CDR3 is 13 residues. In nucleotides, the CDR3 is TGTGCCAGCAAATCCCCTAGCGGAAATGAGCAGTTCTTC. It encodes CASKSPSGNEQFF.

This rearrangement joins TRBV7-2 to TRBJ1-4; no definite D call. This CDR3 is 16 amino acids long. V lost 0 bases and J lost 3, with 11 bases in between. Germline V CDR1 and CDR2: SGHTA, FQGNSA. DNA for the CDR3: TGTGCCAGCAGCTTAGCGGTCGGAGGACCTAATGAAAAACTGTTTTTT. This encodes CASSLAVGGPNEKLFF.

The chain couples TRBV6-2 or TRBV6-3 to TRBJ2-7; tentatively, D is TRBD2 (5 bases). V lost 2 bases, J lost 1 base, and 18 bases lay in between. Germline V CDR1 and CDR2: MNHEY, SVGEGT. CDR3 size: 17 residues. DNA for the CDR3: TGTGCCAGCAGTTACGCTTCAATGGGGTGGGAGTCCTACGAGCAGTACTTC. Its translation is CASSYASMGWESYEQYF.

V and J are TRBV2 and TRBJ2-2; D is unresolved. Trimming shortened V by 6 bases and J by 2 bases, and 10 bases separated the two germline ends. The CDR3 totals 14 residues. Germline CDR1 SNHLY, CDR2 FYNNEI. CDR3 region: CASRPSSNTGELFF. For the CDR3, the DNA is TGTGCCAGCAGGCCTAGTTCTAACACCGGGGAGCTGTTTTTT.

This chain uses TRBV7-9 with TRBJ1-2; D uncertain. V was clipped by 5 bases and J by 6 bases, with 13 bases between them. Germline V lookup: CDR1 SEHNR, CDR2 FQNEAQ (reference sequence). The length of the CDR3 is 13 residues. The CDR3 reads CASSPSALDGYTF. In DNA form, the CDR3 reads TGTGCCAGCAGCCCGTCAGCACTGGATGGCTACACCTTC.

The chain uses TRBV10-3 and TRBJ2-2; 7 nucleotides match TRBD1. V was clipped by 5 bases and J by 3 bases; unmatched bases: 6. Per germline, CDR1 ENHRY and CDR2 SYGVKD. The CDR3 has 15 amino acids. The CDR3 DNA reads as TGTGCCATCAGTTACAGGGGTGGGGACACCGGGGAGCTGTTTTTT. This encodes CAISYRGGDTGELFF.

V is TRBV29-1 and J is TRBJ1-5; D unresolved. V gave up 0 bases and J gave up 6 bases, with 12 bases separating them. Germline CDR1 SQVTM, CDR2 ANQGSEA. The length of the CDR3 is 14 residues. This CDR3 is CSVEDPVYGQPQHF. CDR3 nucleotide sequence: TGCAGCGTTGAAGATCCGGTTTATGGTCAGCCCCAGCATTTT.

The genes are TRBV15 and TRBJ1-4; D is perhaps TRBD1 (6 bases). The germline V gene encodes CDR1 LNHNV and CDR2 YYDKDF (reference sequence). V lost 6 bases to trimming and J lost 6 bases, with 11 bases between them. The CDR3 sequence is 13 residues long. CDR3 sequence (DNA): TGTGCCACCAGGAGGGGGAGGGATGAAAAACTGTTTTTT. This encodes CATRRGRDEKLFF.

J is TRBJ2-2 and V is TRBV5-8; 11 bases line up with TRBD2. From germline, CDR1 is SGHTS and CDR2 YDEGEE. Unmatched junction bases numbered 3, after V lost 4 bases and J lost 1 base. The CDR3 is 16 residues long. The CDR3 region is CASSQGLAVNTGELFF. The CDR3 DNA sequence: TGTGCCAGCAGCCAGGGACTAGCGGTGAACACCGGGGAGCTGTTTTTT. The full variable domain, with the rest looked up from reference TRBV5-8 and TRBJ2-2, is EAGVTQSPTHLIKTRGQQATLRCSPISGHTSVYWYQQALGLGLQFLLWYDEGEERNRGNFPPRFSGRQFPNYSSELNVNALELEDSALYLCASSQGLAVNTGELFFGEGSRLTVL.

This clone was counted a single time. Other DNA sequences in this specimen translate into the identical CDR3. This sequence joins TRBV7-9 and TRBJ2-7; D not resolved. The CDR3 extends over 13 amino acids. The V and J ends lost 0 bases and 2 bases respectively, with 5 bases between them. The germline CDR1 and CDR2 sequences are SEHNR and FQNEAQ (reference sequence). The CDR3 sequence is CASSLAGAYEQYF. In DNA form, the CDR3 reads TGTGCCAGCAGCTTAGCGGGCGCCTACGAGCAGTACTTC.